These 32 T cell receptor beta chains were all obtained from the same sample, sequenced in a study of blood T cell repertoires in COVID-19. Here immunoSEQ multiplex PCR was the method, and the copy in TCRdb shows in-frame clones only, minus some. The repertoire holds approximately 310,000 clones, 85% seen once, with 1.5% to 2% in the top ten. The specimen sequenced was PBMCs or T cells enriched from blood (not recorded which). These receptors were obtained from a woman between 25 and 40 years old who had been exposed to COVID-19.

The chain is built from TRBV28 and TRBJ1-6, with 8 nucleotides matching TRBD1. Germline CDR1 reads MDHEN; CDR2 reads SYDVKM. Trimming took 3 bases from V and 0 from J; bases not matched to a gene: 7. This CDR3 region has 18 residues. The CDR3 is CASSFQTGASSYNSPLHF. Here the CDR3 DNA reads TGTGCCAGCAGTTTCCAGACAGGGGCAAGCTCCTATAATTCACCCCTCCACTTT.

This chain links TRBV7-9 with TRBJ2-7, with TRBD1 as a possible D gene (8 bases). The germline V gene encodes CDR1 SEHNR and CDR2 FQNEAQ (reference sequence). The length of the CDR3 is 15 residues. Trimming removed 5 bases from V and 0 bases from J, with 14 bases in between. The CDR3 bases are TGTGCCAGCAGCAAATACAGGGGGGGCTCCTACGAGCAGTACTTC. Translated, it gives CASSKYRGGSYEQYF.

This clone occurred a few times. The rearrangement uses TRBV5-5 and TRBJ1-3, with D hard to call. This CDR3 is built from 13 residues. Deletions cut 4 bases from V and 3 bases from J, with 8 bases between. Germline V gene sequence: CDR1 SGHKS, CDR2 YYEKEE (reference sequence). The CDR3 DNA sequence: TGTGCCAGCAGCCGCGTCGATGGAAACACCATATATTTT. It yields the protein CASSRVDGNTIYF. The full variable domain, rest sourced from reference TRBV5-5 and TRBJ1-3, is DAGVTQSPTHLIKTRGQQVTLRCSPISGHKSVSWYQQVLGQGPQFIFQYYEKEERGRGNFPDRFSARQFPNYSSELNVNALLLGDSALYLCASSRVDGNTIYFGEGSWLTVV.

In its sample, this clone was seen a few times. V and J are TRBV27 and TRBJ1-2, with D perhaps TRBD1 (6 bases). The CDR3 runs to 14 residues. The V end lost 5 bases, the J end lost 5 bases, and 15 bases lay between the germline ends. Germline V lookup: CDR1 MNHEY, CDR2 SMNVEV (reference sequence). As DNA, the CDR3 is TGTGCCAGCAGTGTACAGGGACGAGGGTATGGCTACACCTTC. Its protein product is CASSVQGRGYGYTF.

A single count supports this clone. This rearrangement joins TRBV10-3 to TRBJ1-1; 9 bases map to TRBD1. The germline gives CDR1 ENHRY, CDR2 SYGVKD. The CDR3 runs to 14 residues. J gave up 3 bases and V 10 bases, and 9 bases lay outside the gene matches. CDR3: CASQQGATYTEAFF. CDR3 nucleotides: TGTGCCAGCCAACAGGGGGCCACCTACACTGAAGCTTTCTTT.

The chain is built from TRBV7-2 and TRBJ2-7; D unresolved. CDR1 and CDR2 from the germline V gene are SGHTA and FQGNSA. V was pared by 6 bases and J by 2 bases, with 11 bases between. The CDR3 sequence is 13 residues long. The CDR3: CASRQPPAYEQYF. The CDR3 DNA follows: TGTGCCAGCAGACAACCCCCTGCCTACGAGCAGTACTTC.

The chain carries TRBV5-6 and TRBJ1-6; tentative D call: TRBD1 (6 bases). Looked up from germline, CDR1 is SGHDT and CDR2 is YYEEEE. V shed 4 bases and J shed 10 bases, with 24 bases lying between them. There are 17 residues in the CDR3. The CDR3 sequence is CASSAAAGAPTGSPLHF. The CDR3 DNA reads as TGTGCCAGCAGCGCGGCCGCGGGGGCCCCCACGGGATCACCCCTCCACTTT.

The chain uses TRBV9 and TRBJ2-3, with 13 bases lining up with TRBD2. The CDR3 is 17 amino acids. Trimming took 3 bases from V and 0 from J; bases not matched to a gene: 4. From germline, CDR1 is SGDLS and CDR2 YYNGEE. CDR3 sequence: CASSGTSGSWSTDTQYF. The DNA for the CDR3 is TGTGCCAGCAGCGGGACTAGCGGGAGCTGGAGCACAGATACGCAGTATTTT.

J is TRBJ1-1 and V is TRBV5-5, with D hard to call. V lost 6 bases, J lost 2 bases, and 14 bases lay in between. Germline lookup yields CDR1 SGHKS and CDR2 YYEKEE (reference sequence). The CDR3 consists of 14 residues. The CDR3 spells CASTATESNTEAFF. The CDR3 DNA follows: TGTGCCAGCACTGCAACAGAGTCAAACACTGAAGCTTTCTTT. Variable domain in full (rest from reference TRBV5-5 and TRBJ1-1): DAGVTQSPTHLIKTRGQQVTLRCSPISGHKSVSWYQQVLGQGPQFIFQYYEKEERGRGNFPDRFSARQFPNYSSELNVNALLLGDSALYLCASTATESNTEAFFGQGTRLTVV.

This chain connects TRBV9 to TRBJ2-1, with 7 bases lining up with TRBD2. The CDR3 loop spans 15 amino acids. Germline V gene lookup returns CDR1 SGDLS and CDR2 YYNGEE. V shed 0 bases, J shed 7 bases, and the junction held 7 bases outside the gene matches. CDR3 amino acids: CASSVVGGGLNEQFF. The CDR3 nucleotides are TGTGCCAGCAGCGTAGTGGGGGGAGGGTTAAATGAGCAGTTCTTC.

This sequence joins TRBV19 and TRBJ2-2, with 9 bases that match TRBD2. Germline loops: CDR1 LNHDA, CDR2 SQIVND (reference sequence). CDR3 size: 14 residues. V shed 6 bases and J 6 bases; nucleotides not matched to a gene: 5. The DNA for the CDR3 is TGTGCCAGTAGCGGGACTAGCTCGTCCGGGGAGCTGTTTTTT. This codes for CASSGTSSSGELFF. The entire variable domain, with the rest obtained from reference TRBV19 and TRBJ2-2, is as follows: DGGITQSPKYLFRKEGQNVTLSCEQNLNHDAMYWYRQDPGQGLRLIYYSQIVNDFQKGDIAEGYSVSREKKESFPLTVTSAQKNPTAFYLCASSGTSSSGELFFGEGSRLTVL.

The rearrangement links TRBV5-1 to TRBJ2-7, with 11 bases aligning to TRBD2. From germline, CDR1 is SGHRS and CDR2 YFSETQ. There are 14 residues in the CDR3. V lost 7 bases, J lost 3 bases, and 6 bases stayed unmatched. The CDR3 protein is CASQMGLADYEQYF. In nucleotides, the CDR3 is TGCGCCAGCCAAATGGGACTAGCGGACTACGAGCAGTACTTC.

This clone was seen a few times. This chain's CDR3 is CASSPKVKFF. The CDR3 nucleotides are TGTGCCAGCAGTCCTAAAGTGAAGTTCTTT. The rearrangement joins TRBV28 to TRBJ1-1, with D unclear. This CDR3 has 10 residues. Germline CDR1 MDHEN, CDR2 SYDVKM. Trimming shortened V by 5 bases and J by 14 bases, and 12 bases separated the two germline ends.

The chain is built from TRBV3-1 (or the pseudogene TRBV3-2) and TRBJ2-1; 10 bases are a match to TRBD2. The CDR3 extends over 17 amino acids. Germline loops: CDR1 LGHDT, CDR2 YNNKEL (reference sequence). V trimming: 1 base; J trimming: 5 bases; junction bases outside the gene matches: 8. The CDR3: CASSQGRAGGINNEQFF. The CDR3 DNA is TGTGCCAGCAGCCAAGGCCGAGCGGGGGGGATTAACAATGAGCAGTTCTTC.

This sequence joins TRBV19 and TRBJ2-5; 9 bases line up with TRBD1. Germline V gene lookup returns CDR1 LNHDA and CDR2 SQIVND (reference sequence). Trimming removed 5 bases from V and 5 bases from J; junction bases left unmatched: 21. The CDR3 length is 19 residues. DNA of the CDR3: TGTGCCAGTAGTTCTTTCGCCGGGACAGGGAACGCCCAGGGGGAGACCCAGTACTTC. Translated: CASSSFAGTGNAQGETQYF.

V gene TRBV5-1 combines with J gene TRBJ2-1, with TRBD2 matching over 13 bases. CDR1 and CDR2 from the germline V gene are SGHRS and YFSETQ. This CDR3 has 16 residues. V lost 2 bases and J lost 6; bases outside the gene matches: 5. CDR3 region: CASSLTSGGASNEQFF. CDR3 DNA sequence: TGCGCCAGCAGCTTAACTAGCGGGGGGGCATCCAATGAGCAGTTCTTC.

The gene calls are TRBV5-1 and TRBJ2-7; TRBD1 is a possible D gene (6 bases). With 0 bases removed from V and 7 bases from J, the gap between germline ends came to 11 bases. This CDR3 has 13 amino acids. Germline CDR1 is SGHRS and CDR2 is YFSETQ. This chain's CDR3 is CASSLERGLEQYF. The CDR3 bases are TGCGCCAGCAGCTTGGAGAGGGGGTTAGAGCAGTACTTC.

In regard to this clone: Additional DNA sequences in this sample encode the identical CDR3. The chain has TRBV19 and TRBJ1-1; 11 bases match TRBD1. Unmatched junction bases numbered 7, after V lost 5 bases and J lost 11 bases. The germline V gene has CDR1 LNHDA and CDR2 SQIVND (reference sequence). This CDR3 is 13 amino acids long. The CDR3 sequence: CASSPGQGARAFF. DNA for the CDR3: TGTGCCAGTAGTCCCGGACAGGGGGCGAGGGCTTTCTTT.

Here the CDR3 reads CASSLSHELAHYNEQFF. The CDR3 coding sequence is TGTGCCAGCAGTTTATCCCATGAACTAGCGCATTACAATGAGCAGTTCTTC. The rearrangement uses TRBV28 and TRBJ2-1; 7 bases agree with TRBD2. The J segment lost 4 bases and the V segment lost 1 base, leaving 10 bases of the junction unmatched. The CDR3 has 17 amino acids. Germline lookup yields CDR1 MDHEN and CDR2 SYDVKM.

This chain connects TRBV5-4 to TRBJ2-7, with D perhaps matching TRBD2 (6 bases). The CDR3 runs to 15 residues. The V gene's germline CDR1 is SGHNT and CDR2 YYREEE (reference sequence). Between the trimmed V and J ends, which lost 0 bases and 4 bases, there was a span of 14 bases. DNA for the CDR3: TGTGCCAGCAGCTTGGGGGCGGGACTGAGATACGAGCAGTACTTC. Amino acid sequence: CASSLGAGLRYEQYF.

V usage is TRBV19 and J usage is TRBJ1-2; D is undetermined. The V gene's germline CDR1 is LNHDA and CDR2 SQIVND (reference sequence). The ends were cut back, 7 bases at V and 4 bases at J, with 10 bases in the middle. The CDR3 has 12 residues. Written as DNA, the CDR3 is TGTGCCAGTACCCAGGCTCTCTATGGCTACACCTTC. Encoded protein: CASTQALYGYTF.

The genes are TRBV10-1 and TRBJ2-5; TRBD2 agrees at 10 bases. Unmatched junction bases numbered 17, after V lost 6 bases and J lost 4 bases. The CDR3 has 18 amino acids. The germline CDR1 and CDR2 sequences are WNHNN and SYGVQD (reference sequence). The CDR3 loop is CASRGRPSGRWCRETQYF. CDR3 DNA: TGCGCCAGCAGAGGCCGTCCTAGCGGGAGATGGTGCCGAGAGACCCAGTACTTC.

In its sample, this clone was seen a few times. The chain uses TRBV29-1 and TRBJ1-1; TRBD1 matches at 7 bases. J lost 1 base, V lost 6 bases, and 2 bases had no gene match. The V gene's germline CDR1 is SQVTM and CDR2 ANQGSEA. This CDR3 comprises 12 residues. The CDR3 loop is CSVGTANTEAFF. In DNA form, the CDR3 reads TGCAGCGTCGGGACAGCGAACACTGAAGCTTTCTTT.

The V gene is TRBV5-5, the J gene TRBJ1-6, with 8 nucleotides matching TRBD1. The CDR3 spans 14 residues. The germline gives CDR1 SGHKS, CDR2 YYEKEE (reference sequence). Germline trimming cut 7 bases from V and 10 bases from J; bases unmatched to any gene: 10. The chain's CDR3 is CASWTGTGTSPLHF. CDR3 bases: TGTGCCAGCTGGACCGGGACAGGAACCTCACCCCTCCACTTT.

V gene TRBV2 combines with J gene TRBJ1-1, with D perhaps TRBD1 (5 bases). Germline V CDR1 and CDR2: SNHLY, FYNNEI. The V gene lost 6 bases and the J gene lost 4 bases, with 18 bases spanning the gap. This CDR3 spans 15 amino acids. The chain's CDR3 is CASRQGSQRSTEAFF. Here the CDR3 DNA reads TGTGCCAGCAGGCAGGGATCTCAAAGAAGCACTGAAGCTTTCTTT.

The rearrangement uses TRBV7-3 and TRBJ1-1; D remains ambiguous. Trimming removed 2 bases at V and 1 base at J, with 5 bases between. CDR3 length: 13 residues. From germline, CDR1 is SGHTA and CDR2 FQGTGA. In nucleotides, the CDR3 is TGTGCCAGCAGCTTACAGCGGAACACTGAAGCTTTCTTT. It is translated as CASSLQRNTEAFF.

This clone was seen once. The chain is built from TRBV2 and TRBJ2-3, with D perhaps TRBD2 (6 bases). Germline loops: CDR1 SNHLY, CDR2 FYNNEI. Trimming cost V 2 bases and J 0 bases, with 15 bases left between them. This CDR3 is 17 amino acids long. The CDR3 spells CASSEPNRGRSTDTQYF. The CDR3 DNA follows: TGTGCCAGCAGTGAACCGAACCGGGGGAGAAGCACAGATACGCAGTATTTT.

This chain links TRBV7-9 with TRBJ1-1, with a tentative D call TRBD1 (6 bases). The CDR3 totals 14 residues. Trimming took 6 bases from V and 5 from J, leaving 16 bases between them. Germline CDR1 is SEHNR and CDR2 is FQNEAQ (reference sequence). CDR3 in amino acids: CASSAQGTGTEAFF. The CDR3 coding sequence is TGTGCCAGCAGTGCACAGGGCACTGGGACTGAAGCTTTCTTT. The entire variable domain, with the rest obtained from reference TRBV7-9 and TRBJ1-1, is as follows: DTGVSQNPRHKITKRGQNVTFRCDPISEHNRLYWYRQTLGQGPEFLTYFQNEAQLEKSRLLSDRFSAERPKGSFSTLEIQRTEQGDSAMYLCASSAQGTGTEAFFGQGTRLTVV.

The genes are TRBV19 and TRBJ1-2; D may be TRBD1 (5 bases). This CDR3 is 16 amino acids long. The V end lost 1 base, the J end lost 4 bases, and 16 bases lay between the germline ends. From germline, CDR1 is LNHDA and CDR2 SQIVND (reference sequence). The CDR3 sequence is CASSIVLDNLGYGYTF. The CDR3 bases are TGTGCCAGTAGTATAGTCCTGGACAACCTCGGCTATGGCTACACCTTC.

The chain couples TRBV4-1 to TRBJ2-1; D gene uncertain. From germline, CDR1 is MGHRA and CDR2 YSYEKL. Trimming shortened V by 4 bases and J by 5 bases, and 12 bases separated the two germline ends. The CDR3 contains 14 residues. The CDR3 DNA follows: TGCGCCAGCAGCCGAGAAAATAGCAACAATGAGCAGTTCTTC. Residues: CASSRENSNNEQFF.

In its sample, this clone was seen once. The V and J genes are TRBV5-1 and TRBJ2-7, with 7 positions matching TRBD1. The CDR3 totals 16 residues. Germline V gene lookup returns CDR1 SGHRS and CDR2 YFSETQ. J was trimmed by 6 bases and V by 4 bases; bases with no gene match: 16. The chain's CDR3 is CASSPAVGRGNFEQYF. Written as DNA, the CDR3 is TGCGCCAGCAGCCCGGCGGTGGGCAGGGGGAATTTCGAGCAGTACTTC.

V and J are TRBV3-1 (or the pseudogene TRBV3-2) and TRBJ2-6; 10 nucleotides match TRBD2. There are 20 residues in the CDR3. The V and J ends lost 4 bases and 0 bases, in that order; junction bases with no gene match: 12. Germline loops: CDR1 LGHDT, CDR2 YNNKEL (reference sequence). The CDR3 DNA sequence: TGTGCCAGCAGCCCCCCACCGCGACTAGCGGGTTTCTCTGGGGCCAACGTCCTGACTTTC. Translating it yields CASSPPPRLAGFSGANVLTF.